This passage covers 8 T cell receptor beta chains from one sample sequenced in a study of shared clonotypes between healthy human individuals. The protocol was immunoSEQ multiplex PCR, while the TCRdb copy is restricted to in-frame clones and leaves out a portion. The top ten hold 50% of the sample, which has about 100,000 clones, about 70% seen once. The sequenced sample was memory CD8+ T cells sorted from blood. Subset specified: CD45RO+ cells pooled with CCR7-negative TemRA cells. Receptors were obtained from a man aged 25 to 40 in good health.

CDR3 region: CASSYSPYEQYF. CDR3 nucleotide sequence: TGTGCCAGCAGTTACTCCCCCTACGAGCAGTACTTC. This chain connects TRBV6-9 to TRBJ2-7; D is unresolved. Germline CDR1 MNHGY, CDR2 SVAAGI. The ends were cut back, 3 bases at V and 2 bases at J, with 5 bases in the middle. The CDR3 extends over 12 amino acids.

The rearrangement joins TRBV5-5 to TRBJ2-5, with a weak D call TRBD2 (5 bases). CDR1 is SGHKS and CDR2 is YYEKEE in the germline V gene (reference sequence). The CDR3 is 17 residues long. V lost 0 bases to trimming and J lost 5 bases, with 20 bases between them. This CDR3 reads CASSLGARVGSRETQYF. CDR3 nucleotides: TGTGCCAGCAGCTTGGGTGCGCGGGTCGGATCTCGCGAGACCCAGTACTTC.

The V gene is TRBV10-3, the J gene TRBJ1-5; no definite D call. V dropped 0 bases and J dropped 0 bases, with 9 bases sitting between them. The CDR3 has 16 amino acids. Germline CDR1 is ENHRY and CDR2 is SYGVKD. The CDR3 bases are TGTGCCATCAGTGAGTCGGCCGGGTATAGCAATCAGCCCCAGCATTTT. The encoded protein is CAISESAGYSNQPQHF.

The chain joins TRBV28 to TRBJ2-7; weak D call: TRBD1 (5 bases). The CDR3 loop spans 14 amino acids. The V end lost 5 bases, the J end lost 3 bases, and 14 bases lay between the germline ends. Germline V gene lookup returns CDR1 MDHEN and CDR2 SYDVKM. CDR3 nucleotide sequence: TGTGCCAGCAGTGAAATAGACAGCTACTACGAGCAGTACTTC. This codes for CASSEIDSYYEQYF.

The rearrangement links TRBV4-3 to TRBJ1-1; 8 nucleotides line up with TRBD1. The length of the CDR3 is 14 residues. V shed 5 bases and J 9 bases; nucleotides not matched to a gene: 11. Germline V lookup: CDR1 LGHNA, CDR2 YSLEER. The DNA for the CDR3 is TGCGCCAGCAGCTTGTCGACAGGGGCCGACAAAGCTTTCTTT. Translation gives CASSLSTGADKAFF.

The gene calls are TRBV2 and TRBJ2-1; no clear D gene. The CDR3 length is 14 residues. With 0 bases removed from V and 3 bases from J, the gap between germline ends came to 6 bases. Germline V CDR1 and CDR2: SNHLY, FYNNEI. The DNA of the CDR3 is TGTGCCAGCAGTGAAGCGCTTTTCTACAATGAGCAGTTCTTC. Protein sequence: CASSEALFYNEQFF.

The chain links TRBV16 to TRBJ1-2, with 12 bases lining up with TRBD1. This CDR3 comprises 15 residues. Germline trimming cut 4 bases from V and 6 bases from J; bases unmatched to any gene: 6. Germline values: CDR1 KGHSY, CDR2 FQNENV. CDR3 nucleotide sequence: TGTGCCAGCAGCCTCCGGGACAGGGGGCGCGATGGCTACACCTTC. It is translated as CASSLRDRGRDGYTF.

The chain links TRBV4-1 to TRBJ1-4; D is unclear. Trimming removed 6 bases at V and 0 bases at J, with 20 bases between. CDR3 size: 18 residues. The germline V gene has CDR1 MGHRA and CDR2 YSYEKL. The CDR3 region has the DNA TGCGCCAGCAGTCACATTGTGAGAGGGTCTTCAACTAATGAAAAACTGTTTTTT. Translation gives CASSHIVRGSSTNEKLFF.